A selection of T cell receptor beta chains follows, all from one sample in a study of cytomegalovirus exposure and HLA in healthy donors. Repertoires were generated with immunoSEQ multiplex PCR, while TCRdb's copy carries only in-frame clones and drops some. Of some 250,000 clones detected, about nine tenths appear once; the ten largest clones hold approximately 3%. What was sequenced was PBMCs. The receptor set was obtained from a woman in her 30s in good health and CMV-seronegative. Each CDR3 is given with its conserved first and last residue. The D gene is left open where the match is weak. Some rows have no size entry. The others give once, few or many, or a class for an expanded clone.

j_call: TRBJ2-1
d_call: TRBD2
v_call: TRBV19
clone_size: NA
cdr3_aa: CASSRGPGLVQSSYNEQFF
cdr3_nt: TGTGCCAGTAGTCGGGGACCGGGACTAGTCCAAAGCTCCTACAATGAGCAGTTCTTC

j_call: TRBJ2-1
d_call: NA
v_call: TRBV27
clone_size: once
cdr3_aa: CASSLSTYNEQFF
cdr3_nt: TGTGCCAGCAGCCTATCAACCTACAATGAGCAGTTCTTC

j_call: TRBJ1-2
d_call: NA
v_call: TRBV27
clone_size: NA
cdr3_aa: CASRGATVYGYTF
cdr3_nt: TGTGCCAGCAGGGGGGCAACAGTCTATGGCTACACCTTC

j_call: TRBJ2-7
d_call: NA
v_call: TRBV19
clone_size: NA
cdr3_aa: CASSASSGPSVGEQYF
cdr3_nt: TGTGCCAGTAGTGCTTCCTCGGGCCCTTCGGTGGGTGAGCAGTACTTC

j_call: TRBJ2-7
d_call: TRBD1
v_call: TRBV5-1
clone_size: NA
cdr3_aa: CASSLGQATYEQYF
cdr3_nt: TGCGCCAGCAGCCTCGGACAGGCGACCTACGAGCAGTACTTC

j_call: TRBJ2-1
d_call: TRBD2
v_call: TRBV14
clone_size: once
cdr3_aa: CASSQGTSRYAYNEQFF
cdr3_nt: TGTGCCAGCAGCCAGGGGACTAGCAGATACGCTTACAATGAGCAGTTCTTC

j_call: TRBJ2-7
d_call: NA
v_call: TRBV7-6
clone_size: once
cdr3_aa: CASSPPSNEQYF
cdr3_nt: TGTGCCAGCAGCCCCCCTAGTAACGAGCAGTACTTC

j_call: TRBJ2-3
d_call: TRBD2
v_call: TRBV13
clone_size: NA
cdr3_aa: CASSLGGSGRAESTDTQYF
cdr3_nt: TGTGCCAGCAGCCTTGGTGGGAGCGGGAGGGCCGAAAGCACAGATACGCAGTATTTT

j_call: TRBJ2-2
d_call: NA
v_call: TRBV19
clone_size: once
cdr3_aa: CASSREAGELFF
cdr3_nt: TGTGCCAGTAGTAGGGAGGCCGGGGAGCTGTTTTTT

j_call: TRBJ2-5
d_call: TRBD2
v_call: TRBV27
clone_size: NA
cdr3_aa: CASSPLAGGKETQYF
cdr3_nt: TGTGCCAGCAGTCCTCTTGCGGGAGGGAAAGAGACCCAGTACTTC

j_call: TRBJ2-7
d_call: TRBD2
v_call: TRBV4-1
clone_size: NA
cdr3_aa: CASSQVLGLAGSYEQYF
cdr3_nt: TGCGCCAGCAGCCAAGTATTGGGACTAGCGGGTTCCTACGAGCAGTACTTC

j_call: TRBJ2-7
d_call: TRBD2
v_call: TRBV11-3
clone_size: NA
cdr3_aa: CASSPAGLAGGRAYEQYF
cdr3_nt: TGTGCCAGCAGCCCAGCGGGACTAGCGGGAGGCCGGGCCTACGAGCAGTACTTC

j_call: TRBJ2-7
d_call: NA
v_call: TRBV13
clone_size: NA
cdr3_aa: CASSSKGGYEQYF
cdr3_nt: TGTGCCAGCAGCTCGAAGGGGGGCTACGAGCAGTACTTC

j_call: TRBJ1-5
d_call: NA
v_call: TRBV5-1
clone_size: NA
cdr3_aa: CASSLDGGQPQHF
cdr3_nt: TGCGCCAGCAGCTTGGATGGAGGTCAGCCCCAGCATTTT

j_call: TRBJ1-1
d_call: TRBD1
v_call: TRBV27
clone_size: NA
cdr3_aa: CASSFQGGGTEAFF
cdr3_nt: TGTGCCAGCAGTTTCCAGGGGGGTGGCACTGAAGCTTTCTTT

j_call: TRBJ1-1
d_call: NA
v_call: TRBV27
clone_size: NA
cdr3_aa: CASSLGLGTEAFF
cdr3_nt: TGTGCCAGCAGTTTAGGTTTAGGCACTGAAGCTTTCTTT

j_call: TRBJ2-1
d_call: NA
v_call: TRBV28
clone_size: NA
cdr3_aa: CASSSDTSSYNEQFF
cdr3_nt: TGTGCCAGCAGCTCGGACACGAGCTCCTACAATGAGCAGTTCTTC

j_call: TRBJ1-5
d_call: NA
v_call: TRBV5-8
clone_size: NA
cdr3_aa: CASSRSGADQPQHF
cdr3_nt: TGTGCCAGCAGCCGATCAGGGGCGGATCAGCCCCAGCATTTT

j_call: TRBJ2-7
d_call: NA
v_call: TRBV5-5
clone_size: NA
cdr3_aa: CASSSGPLRPYEQYF
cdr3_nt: TGTGCCAGCAGCTCGGGCCCCCTTCGACCCTACGAGCAGTACTTC